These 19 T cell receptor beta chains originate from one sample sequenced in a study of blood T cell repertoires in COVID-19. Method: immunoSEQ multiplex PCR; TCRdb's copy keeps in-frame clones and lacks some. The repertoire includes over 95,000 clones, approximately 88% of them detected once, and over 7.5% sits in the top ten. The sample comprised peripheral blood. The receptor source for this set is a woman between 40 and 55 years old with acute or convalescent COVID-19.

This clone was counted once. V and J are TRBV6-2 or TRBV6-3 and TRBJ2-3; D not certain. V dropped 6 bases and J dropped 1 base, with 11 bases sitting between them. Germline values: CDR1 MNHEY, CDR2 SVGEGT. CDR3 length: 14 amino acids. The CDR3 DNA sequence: TGTGCCAGCAGCTTGCTAATACGCACAGATACGCAGTATTTT. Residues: CASSLLIRTDTQYF.

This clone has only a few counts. The DNA for the CDR3 is TGCGCCAGCAGCTTTGGGACAGGATATTCCTCTGGAAACACCATATATTTT. Translating gives CASSFGTGYSSGNTIYF. This chain uses TRBV5-1 with TRBJ1-3, with 8 bases lining up with TRBD1. This CDR3 contains 17 residues. Trimming cost V 2 bases and J 0 bases; bases outside gene matches: 7. CDR1 is SGHRS and CDR2 is YFSETQ in the germline V gene. The full variable domain, rest sourced from reference TRBV5-1 and TRBJ1-3, is KAGVTQTPRYLIKTRGQQVTLSCSPISGHRSVSWYQQTPGQGLQFLFEYFSETQRNKGNFPGRFSGRQFSNSRSEMNVSTLELGDSALYLCASSFGTGYSSGNTIYFGEGSWLTVV.

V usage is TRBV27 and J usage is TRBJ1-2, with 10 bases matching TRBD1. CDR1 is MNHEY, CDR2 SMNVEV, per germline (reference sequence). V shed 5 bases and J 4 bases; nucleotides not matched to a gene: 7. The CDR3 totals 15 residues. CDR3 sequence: CASSLTGTGVYGYTF. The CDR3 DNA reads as TGTGCCAGCAGTCTCACCGGGACAGGGGTCTATGGCTACACCTTC.

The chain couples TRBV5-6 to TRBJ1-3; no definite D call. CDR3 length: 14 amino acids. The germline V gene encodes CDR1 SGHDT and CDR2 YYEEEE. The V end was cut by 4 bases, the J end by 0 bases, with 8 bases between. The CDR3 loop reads CASSRGLSGNTIYF. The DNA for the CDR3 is TGTGCCAGCAGCCGAGGTCTCTCTGGAAACACCATATATTTT.

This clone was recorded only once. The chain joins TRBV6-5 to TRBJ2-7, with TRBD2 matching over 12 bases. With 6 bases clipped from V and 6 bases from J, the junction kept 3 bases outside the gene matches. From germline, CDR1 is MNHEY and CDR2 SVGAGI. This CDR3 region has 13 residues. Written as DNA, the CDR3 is TGTGCCAGCAGGAGGACTAGCGGGGCCGAGCAGTACTTC. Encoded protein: CASRRTSGAEQYF.

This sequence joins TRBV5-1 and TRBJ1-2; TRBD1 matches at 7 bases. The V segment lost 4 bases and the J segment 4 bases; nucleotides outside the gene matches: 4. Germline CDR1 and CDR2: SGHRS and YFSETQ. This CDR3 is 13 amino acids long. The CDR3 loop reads CASSPGQVYGYTF. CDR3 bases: TGCGCCAGCAGCCCAGGACAGGTCTATGGCTACACCTTC.

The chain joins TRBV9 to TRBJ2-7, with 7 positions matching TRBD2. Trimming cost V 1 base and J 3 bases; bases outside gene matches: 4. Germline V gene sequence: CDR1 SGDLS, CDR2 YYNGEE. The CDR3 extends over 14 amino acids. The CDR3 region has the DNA TGTGCCAGCAGCGTAAACGGGGGGAGCTACGAGCAGTACTTC. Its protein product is CASSVNGGSYEQYF.

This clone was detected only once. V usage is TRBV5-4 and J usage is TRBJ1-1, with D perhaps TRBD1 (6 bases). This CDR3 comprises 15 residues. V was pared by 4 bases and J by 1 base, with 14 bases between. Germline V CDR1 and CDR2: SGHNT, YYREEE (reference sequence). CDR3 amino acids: CASSTGQRTNTEAFF. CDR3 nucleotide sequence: TGTGCCAGCAGCACCGGACAGAGAACGAACACTGAAGCTTTCTTT. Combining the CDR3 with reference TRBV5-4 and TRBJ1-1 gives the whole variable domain ETGVTQSPTHLIKTRGQQVTLRCSSQSGHNTVSWYQQALGQGPQFIFQYYREEENGRGNFPPRFSGLQFPNYSSELNVNALELDDSALYLCASSTGQRTNTEAFFGQGTRLTVV.

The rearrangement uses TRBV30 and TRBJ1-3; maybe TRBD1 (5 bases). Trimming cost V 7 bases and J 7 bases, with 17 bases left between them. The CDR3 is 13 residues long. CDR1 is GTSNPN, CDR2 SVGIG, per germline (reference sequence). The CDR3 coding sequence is TGTGCCTTGGATCGGAGGGGAAGTAACACCATATATTTT. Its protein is CALDRRGSNTIYF.

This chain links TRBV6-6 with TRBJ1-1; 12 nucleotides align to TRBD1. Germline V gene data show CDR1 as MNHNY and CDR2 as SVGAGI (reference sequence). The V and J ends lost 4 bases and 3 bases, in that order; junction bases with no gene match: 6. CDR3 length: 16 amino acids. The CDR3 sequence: CASSFSGTGGHTEAFF. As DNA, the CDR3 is TGTGCCAGCAGTTTCTCCGGGACAGGGGGCCACACTGAAGCTTTCTTT.

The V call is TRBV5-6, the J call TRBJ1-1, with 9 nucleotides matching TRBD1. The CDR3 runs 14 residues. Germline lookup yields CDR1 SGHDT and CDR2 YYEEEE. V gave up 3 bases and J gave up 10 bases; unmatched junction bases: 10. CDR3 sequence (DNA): TGTGCCAGCAGCTGGGGACAGGGACTAAGGGGAGCTTTCTTT. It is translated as CASSWGQGLRGAFF.

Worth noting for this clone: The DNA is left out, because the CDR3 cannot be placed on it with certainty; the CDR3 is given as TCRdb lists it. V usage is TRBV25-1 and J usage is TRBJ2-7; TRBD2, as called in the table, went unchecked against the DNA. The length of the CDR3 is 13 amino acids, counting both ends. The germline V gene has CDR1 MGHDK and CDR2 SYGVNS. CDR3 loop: CASSEWVGGGSYF.

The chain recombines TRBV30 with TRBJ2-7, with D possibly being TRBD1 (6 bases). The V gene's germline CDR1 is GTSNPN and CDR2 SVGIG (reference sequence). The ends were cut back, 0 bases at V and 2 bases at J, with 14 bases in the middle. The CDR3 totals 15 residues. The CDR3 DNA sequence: TGTGCCTGGAGTGTAAGTACAGGGAGTACCTACGAGCAGTACTTC. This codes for CAWSVSTGSTYEQYF.

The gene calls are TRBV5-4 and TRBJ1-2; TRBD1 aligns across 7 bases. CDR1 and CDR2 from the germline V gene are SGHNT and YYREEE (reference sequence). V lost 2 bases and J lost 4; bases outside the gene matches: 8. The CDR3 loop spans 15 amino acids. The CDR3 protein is CASSLRGTAIYGYTF. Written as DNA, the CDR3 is TGTGCCAGCAGCTTACGTGGGACAGCGATCTATGGCTACACCTTC.

Here the CDR3 reads CASSFQGPFEAFF. CDR3 nucleotides: TGTGCCAGCAGTTTCCAGGGTCCCTTTGAAGCTTTCTTT. J is TRBJ1-1 and V is TRBV12-3 or TRBV12-4; tentatively, D is TRBD1 (5 bases). The ends were cut back, 3 bases at V and 7 bases at J, with 12 bases in the middle. This CDR3 contains 13 residues.

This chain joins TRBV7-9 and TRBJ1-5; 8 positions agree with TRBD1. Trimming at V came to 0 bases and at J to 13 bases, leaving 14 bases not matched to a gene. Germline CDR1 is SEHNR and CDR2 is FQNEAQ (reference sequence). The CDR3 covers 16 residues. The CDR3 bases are TGTGCCAGCAGCTTAGCCGCTGGACAGGGAGGGCTCCCGCAGCATTTT. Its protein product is CASSLAAGQGGLPQHF.

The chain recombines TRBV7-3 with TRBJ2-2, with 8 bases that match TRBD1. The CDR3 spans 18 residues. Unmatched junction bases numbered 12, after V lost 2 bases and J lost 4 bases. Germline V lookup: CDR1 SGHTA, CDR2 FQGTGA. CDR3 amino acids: CASSLLLPGTGSTGELFF. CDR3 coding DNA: TGTGCCAGCAGCTTACTCCTTCCCGGGACAGGTAGCACCGGGGAGCTGTTTTTT.

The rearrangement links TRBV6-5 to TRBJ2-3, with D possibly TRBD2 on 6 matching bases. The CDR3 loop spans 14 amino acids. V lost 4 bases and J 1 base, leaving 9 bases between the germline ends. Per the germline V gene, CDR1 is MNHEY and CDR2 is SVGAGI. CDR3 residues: CASSSSGGTDTQYF. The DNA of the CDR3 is TGTGCCAGCAGTTCGTCGGGGGGCACAGATACGCAGTATTTT.

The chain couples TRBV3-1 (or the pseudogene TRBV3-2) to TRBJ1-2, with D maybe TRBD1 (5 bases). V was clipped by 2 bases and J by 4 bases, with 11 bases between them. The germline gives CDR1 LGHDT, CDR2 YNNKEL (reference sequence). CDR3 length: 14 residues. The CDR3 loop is CASSQQGGPYGYTF. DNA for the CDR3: TGTGCCAGCAGCCAACAGGGAGGGCCCTATGGCTACACCTTC.